This record concerns one TCR beta chain sequence. How the authors handled the data: Amplified reference gene primers provided the basis for estimating nucleated cell counts. Assay used: immunoSEQ multiplex PCR; TCRdb lists only in-frame clones, some missing. That table supplies the V and J calls and clone size; D and trimming were determined from the DNA. The sample shows about 150,000 clones, approximately 78% of them seen only once. Germline V gene sequence: CDR1 MNHEY, CDR2 SMNVEV (reference sequence). This CDR3 comprises 17 residues. V lost 1 base and J lost 2, with 14 bases in between. This specimen belongs to a study of blood T cell repertoires in COVID-19. Study-level background: Acute and convalescent COVID-19 specimens originated in the United States, Italy and Spain. Nucleic acid was either cDNA or gDNA, and it came from T cells, B-cell-depleted T cells, or PBMCs.

The rearrangement links TRBV27 to TRBJ2-2; TRBD2 might be the D (6 bases). This sequence originates from a human donor with acute or convalescent COVID-19. The donor label of this sample is uncertain. The source material was peripheral blood. The CDR3 reads CASSLYGLGRNTGELFF. In DNA, the CDR3 is TGTGCCAGCAGTTTATACGGCCTCGGGAGAAACACCGGGGAGCTGTTTTTT.